The next 15 T cell receptor beta chains were all read from a single sample in a study of cytomegalovirus exposure and HLA in healthy donors. The PCR made use of 60 Vbeta and 13 Jbeta primers. Here immunoSEQ multiplex PCR was the method, and the copy in TCRdb shows in-frame clones only, minus some. The table has over 140,000 clones, 70% to 85% seen once; the top ten hold around 1.5%. Sequencing was carried out using PBMCs. The receptors were sampled from a young man in good health and CMV-seropositive.

This clone was seen only a few times. The chain employs TRBV30 and TRBJ1-4; the match to TRBD1 covers 7 bases. The trim removed 4 bases at V and 8 bases at J, leaving 13 bases unmatched. CDR1 is GTSNPN, CDR2 SVGIG, per germline (reference sequence). This CDR3 is built from 15 residues. The CDR3 DNA is TGTGCCTGGACCAATGGAGACAGGGATAAGGAAAAACTGTTTTTT. Its translation: CAWTNGDRDKEKLFF.

The gene calls are TRBV19 and TRBJ2-2; a weak D match, TRBD2 (6 bases). Germline V lookup: CDR1 LNHDA, CDR2 SQIVND (reference sequence). V lost 5 bases and J lost 7, with 17 bases in between. The CDR3 loop spans 15 amino acids. CDR3 nucleotide sequence: TGTGCCAGTAGTCCCCCGGGACTCCCTATCGGGGAGCTGTTTTTT. Encoded protein: CASSPPGLPIGELFF. Drawing the rest from reference TRBV19 and TRBJ2-2, the complete variable domain is DGGITQSPKYLFRKEGQNVTLSCEQNLNHDAMYWYRQDPGQGLRLIYYSQIVNDFQKGDIAEGYSVSREKKESFPLTVTSAQKNPTAFYLCASSPPGLPIGELFFGEGSRLTVL.

This chain links TRBV9 with TRBJ2-1; 10 bases match TRBD1. This CDR3 has 16 amino acids. The junction had 9 bases not matched to a gene; V was cut back by 4 bases and J by 5 bases. Germline V lookup: CDR1 SGDLS, CDR2 YYNGEE. CDR3 protein: CASSTKGQGIDNEQFF. As DNA, the CDR3 is TGTGCCAGCAGCACCAAGGGACAGGGGATAGACAATGAGCAGTTCTTC.

The chain carries TRBV7-2 and TRBJ2-7, with 8 bases aligning to TRBD2. The CDR3 spans 15 residues. Germline lookup yields CDR1 SGHTA and CDR2 FQGNSA. Trimming removed 1 base from V and 0 bases from J; junction bases left unmatched: 2. The CDR3 loop is CASSLGTSGSYEQYF. The DNA of the CDR3 is TGTGCCAGCAGCTTAGGTACTAGCGGCTCCTACGAGCAGTACTTC.

The chain couples TRBV7-2 to TRBJ2-1, with 9 bases fitting TRBD2. Looked up from germline, CDR1 is SGHTA and CDR2 is FQGNSA. This CDR3 comprises 15 residues. V shed 5 bases, J shed 4 bases, and the junction held 6 bases outside the gene matches. Here the CDR3 reads CASSQGLAGYNEQFF. As DNA, the CDR3 is TGTGCCAGCAGCCAAGGTCTAGCGGGGTACAATGAGCAGTTCTTC.

The gene calls are TRBV21-1 and TRBJ2-3; TRBD1 is the table's D call, not checked against the DNA. TRBV21-1 represents a pseudogene. This CDR3 contains 15 residues. The CDR3 DNA reads TGTGCCAGCAGCCTCAGGGACAGGGCCACAGATACGCAGTATTTT. Translated: CASSLRDRATDTQYF.

The rearrangement joins TRBV7-2 to TRBJ1-4, with D uncertain. CDR3 length: 14 residues. The germline V and J ends were trimmed by 0 bases and 3 bases, with 5 bases remaining between them. Germline V gene sequence: CDR1 SGHTA, CDR2 FQGNSA. CDR3 sequence: CASSLAPANEKLFF. The CDR3 DNA reads as TGTGCCAGCAGCTTAGCGCCGGCTAATGAAAAACTGTTTTTT.

This rearrangement joins TRBV2 to TRBJ2-1; 9 bases agree with TRBD1. V gave up 9 bases and J gave up 8 bases; unmatched junction bases: 8. This CDR3 contains 13 residues. Germline V lookup: CDR1 SNHLY, CDR2 FYNNEI. CDR3 nucleotide sequence: TGTGCCAGTAGACAGGGGGGCGTGGATGAGCAGTTCTTC. Residues: CASRQGGVDEQFF.

The chain links TRBV28 to TRBJ2-2; D is unclear. CDR3 length: 14 residues. CDR1 and CDR2 (germline): MDHEN, SYDVKM. With 1 base removed from V and 8 bases from J, the gap between germline ends came to 11 bases. The CDR3 DNA reads as TGTGCCAGCAGTTTATTGAGGCCCCCAGGGGAGCTGTTTTTT. Residues: CASSLLRPPGELFF.

The rearrangement joins TRBV4-1 to TRBJ2-3; a possible D gene is TRBD2 (8 bases). Germline V gene sequence: CDR1 MGHRA, CDR2 YSYEKL. The V end lost 4 bases, the J end lost 1 base, and 24 bases lay between the germline ends. The CDR3 covers 19 residues. CDR3 in amino acids: CASSPGLARTRGGTDTQYF. As DNA, the CDR3 is TGCGCCAGCAGCCCTGGACTAGCTCGCACCAGGGGGGGCACAGATACGCAGTATTTT.

The chain uses TRBV28 and TRBJ1-2; weak D call: TRBD1 (6 bases). CDR3 length: 15 amino acids. Trimming took off 5 bases at V and 6 bases at J, with 19 bases between the two ends. Germline CDR1 is MDHEN and CDR2 is SYDVKM. This CDR3 is CASSRTATGLDGYTF. As DNA, the CDR3 is TGTGCCAGCAGTCGGACGGCCACAGGGTTGGATGGCTACACCTTC.

In nucleotides, the CDR3 is TGTGCCAGCAGCCCGCCCGCGGGAGGTTTAGATACGCAGTATTTT. Translation gives CASSPPAGGLDTQYF. The V gene is TRBV7-9, the J gene TRBJ2-3; 8 bases are shared with TRBD2. Germline-derived CDR1 and CDR2 are SEHNR and FQNEAQ (reference sequence). V was pared by 5 bases and J by 5 bases, with 9 bases of the junction left unmatched. The CDR3 is 15 residues long.

The chain couples TRBV10-2 to TRBJ2-3; the D gene is possibly TRBD2 (5 bases). Trimming cost V 7 bases and J 6 bases, with 11 bases left between them. The CDR3 runs to 12 residues. Germline V CDR1 and CDR2: WSHSY, SAAADI. The CDR3 is CASTQRGDTQYF. The CDR3 DNA sequence: TGCGCCAGCACCCAAAGAGGGGATACGCAGTATTTT.

The chain has TRBV29-1 and TRBJ2-7; TRBD2 agrees at 9 bases. Unmatched junction bases numbered 7, after V lost 5 bases and J lost 2 bases. The CDR3 length is 14 residues. Germline V CDR1 and CDR2: SQVTM, ANQGSEA. The CDR3 loop is CSVLSGRPPYEQYF. For the CDR3, the DNA is TGCAGCGTTTTGAGCGGGAGGCCCCCCTACGAGCAGTACTTC.

The J gene is TRBJ2-7, the V gene TRBV19, with 7 bases lining up with TRBD2. The germline V gene has CDR1 LNHDA and CDR2 SQIVND (reference sequence). V gave up 5 bases and J gave up 2 bases; unmatched junction bases: 9. The length of the CDR3 is 15 residues. The CDR3 spells CASSGSGGGTYEQYF. Here the CDR3 DNA reads TGTGCCAGTAGTGGAAGTGGCGGGGGTACCTACGAGCAGTACTTC.